These 24 T cell receptor beta chains were all obtained from the same sample, sequenced in a study of vaccination effects on CD4 cells after COVID-19 (dated by TCRdb to between 2021 and 2024). In the ViraFEST assay, PBMC were stimulated with viral peptide pools, and TCR sequencing was then used to find antigen-specific CD4+ T cell clonotypes based on their expansion. After 10 to 11 days of culture, CD4+ T cells were isolated with the EasySep CD4+ T cell isolation kit. Negative nucleocapsid antibody results before and after vaccination confirmed that the healthy vaccine recipients had no prior SARS-CoV-2 infection. No antigen has been identified for these receptors. Library preparation employed the immunoSEQ multiplex PCR assay. The clones in this table, taken by TCRdb from immuneACCESS, are in-frame only. Not every clone is retained; where verified, under half of the shortfall comes from an unresolved V gene, and the cause of the rest is unknown. The sample profile shows fewer than 30,000 clones; 72% of them were found once. Over 9.5% of the sample belongs to the ten largest clones.

The sequenced sample was CD4+ T cells from PBMCs cultured with SARS-CoV-2 spike peptides, obtained before COVID-19 vaccination. The sample's cell subset or site label, decoded: SARS-CoV-2 spike overlapping peptide pool stimulation. The receptors originated from a human donor who received a COVID-19 vaccine.

The chain combines TRBV10-1 with TRBJ2-3, with D tentatively TRBD1 or TRBD2 (5 bases each). CDR3 length equals 15 residues. The germline V gene encodes CDR1 WNHNN and CDR2 SYGVQD (reference sequence). The V gene lost 0 bases and the J gene lost 3 bases, with 10 bases spanning the gap. The CDR3 nucleotides read TGCGCCAGCAGTGAGTCTGGGGGAATGACAGATACGCAGTATTTT. Its protein product is CASSESGGMTDTQYF.

V and J are TRBV10-3 and TRBJ1-4, with TRBD1 matching over 9 bases. V dropped 2 bases and J dropped 2; count of bases not matched to a gene: 0. The CDR3 has 15 amino acids. Looked up from germline, CDR1 is ENHRY and CDR2 is SYGVKD. The CDR3 nucleotides read TGTGCCATCAGTGAGGGGACAGGGACTAATGAAAAACTGTTTTTT. Encoded protein: CAISEGTGTNEKLFF.

This rearrangement joins TRBV6-4 to TRBJ2-3, with D maybe TRBD2 (5 bases). This CDR3 contains 15 residues. The germline V and J ends were trimmed by 6 bases and 0 bases, with 13 bases remaining between them. CDR1 MRHNA and CDR2 SNTAGT come from the germline V gene. The CDR3 region has the DNA TGTGCCAGCAGCCCATTAGCGACCAGCACAGATACGCAGTATTTT. It specifies CASSPLATSTDTQYF.

The V and J genes are TRBV6-5 and TRBJ1-2, with D possibly being TRBD1 (5 bases). Germline assignment: CDR1 MNHEY and CDR2 SVGAGI. This CDR3 spans 13 amino acids. Trimming removed 4 bases at V and 3 bases at J, with 9 bases between. CDR3 in DNA: TGTGCCAGCAGTTCTGGACAAGACTATGGCTACACCTTC. It specifies CASSSGQDYGYTF.

This chain uses TRBV12-5 with TRBJ1-1; 9 bases fit TRBD1. Germline-derived CDR1 and CDR2 are LGHNT and FRNRAP. V lost 4 bases and J lost 1; bases outside the gene matches: 7. CDR3 length: 16 residues. CDR3 loop: CASGWRGTGKNTEAFF. CDR3 bases: TGTGCTAGTGGTTGGAGGGGGACAGGGAAGAACACTGAAGCTTTCTTT.

The J gene is TRBJ2-7, the V gene TRBV11-2; TRBD1 might be the D (6 bases). The CDR3 extends over 16 amino acids. The germline gives CDR1 SGHAT, CDR2 FQNNGV. The V gene lost 3 bases and the J gene lost 1 base, with 16 bases spanning the gap. The CDR3 spells CASSFPLQGRSYEQYF. DNA for the CDR3: TGTGCCAGCAGCTTTCCTTTGCAGGGGAGATCCTACGAGCAGTACTTC. Drawing the rest from reference TRBV11-2 and TRBJ2-7, the complete variable domain is EAGVAQSPRYKIIEKRQSVAFWCNPISGHATLYWYQQILGQGPKLLIQFQNNGVVDDSQLPKDRFSAERLKGVDSTLKIQPAKLEDSAVYLCASSFPLQGRSYEQYFGPGTRLTVT.

This clone was picked up a small number of times. V is TRBV9 and J is TRBJ1-2; D gene uncertain. The V end lost 0 bases, the J end lost 6 bases, and 12 bases lay between the germline ends. Germline assignment: CDR1 SGDLS and CDR2 YYNGEE. This CDR3 contains 14 residues. The chain's CDR3 is CASSVDRLQDGYTF. DNA for the CDR3: TGTGCCAGCAGCGTAGATAGGCTTCAGGATGGCTACACCTTC.

The chain links TRBV5-1 to TRBJ1-4, with D uncertain. The CDR3 covers 18 residues. Trimming stripped 4 bases from V and 3 bases from J, with 22 bases between. Germline V gives CDR1 SGHRS, CDR2 YFSETQ. The CDR3 DNA sequence: TGCGCCAGCAGCCCGGGAAGACTTGGGCCCTTATCTAATGAAAAACTGTTTTTT. Translated: CASSPGRLGPLSNEKLFF. Full variable domain (outside the CDR3, taken from reference TRBV5-1 and TRBJ1-4): KAGVTQTPRYLIKTRGQQVTLSCSPISGHRSVSWYQQTPGQGLQFLFEYFSETQRNKGNFPGRFSGRQFSNSRSEMNVSTLELGDSALYLCASSPGRLGPLSNEKLFFGSGTQLSVL.

This clone appeared a few times. The chain has TRBV3-1 (or the pseudogene TRBV3-2) and TRBJ1-1; D is ambiguous. V lost 1 base to trimming and J lost 3 bases, with 6 bases between them. The CDR3 totals 13 residues. CDR1 and CDR2 (germline): LGHDT, YNNKEL (reference sequence). The CDR3 loop reads CASSQVQYTEAFF. CDR3 coding DNA: TGTGCCAGCAGCCAAGTCCAGTACACTGAAGCTTTCTTT.

The CDR3 DNA follows: TGCGCCAGCAGCTTGGGCCCGACAGGGGAACCCTACGAGCAGTACTTC. Translation: CASSLGPTGEPYEQYF. The genes are TRBV5-1 and TRBJ2-7; 8 nucleotides agree with TRBD1. Germline V gene sequence: CDR1 SGHRS, CDR2 YFSETQ. J was trimmed by 2 bases and V by 0 bases; bases with no gene match: 7. The CDR3 is 16 residues long.

V is TRBV27 and J is TRBJ2-1, with 8 bases identical to TRBD1. The CDR3 sequence is 18 residues long. Unmatched junction bases numbered 14, after V lost 3 bases and J lost 4 bases. CDR1 and CDR2 (germline): MNHEY, SMNVEV (reference sequence). The CDR3 protein is CASSFLVYETGEYNEQFF. CDR3 DNA: TGTGCCAGCAGTTTTCTTGTTTATGAGACAGGGGAATACAATGAGCAGTTCTTC.

The V call is TRBV6-5, the J call TRBJ1-2; 9 bases match TRBD1. Per the germline V gene, CDR1 is MNHEY and CDR2 is SVGAGI. J lost 2 bases, V lost 7 bases, and 8 bases had no gene match. There are 15 residues in the CDR3. The CDR3 loop reads CASTLYRGQNYGYTF. Here the CDR3 DNA reads TGTGCCAGCACTTTATACAGGGGGCAGAACTATGGCTACACCTTC.

The chain uses TRBV18 and TRBJ1-4; no definite D call. CDR3 length equals 16 residues. Trimming cost V 3 bases and J 4 bases, with 15 bases left between them. The germline V gene has CDR1 KGHSH and CDR2 LQKENI. The CDR3, as DNA: TGTGCCAGCTCACCGGCTAACATGGGCCTTAATGAAAAACTGTTTTTT. Protein: CASSPANMGLNEKLFF.

The V and J genes are TRBV13 and TRBJ2-2; 7 nucleotides match TRBD2. With V trimmed by 4 bases and J by 10 bases, 9 bases remained unmatched. CDR1 is PRHDT, CDR2 FYEKMQ, per germline (reference sequence). The CDR3 extends over 14 amino acids. CDR3 residues: CASSSGGRALELFF. CDR3 in DNA: TGTGCCAGCAGCTCCGGGGGGAGGGCCCTGGAGCTGTTTTTT.

The chain couples TRBV19 to TRBJ1-4; D not resolved. Germline V gives CDR1 LNHDA, CDR2 SQIVND (reference sequence). V was shortened by 2 bases and J by 5 bases, with 12 bases between the two germline ends. This CDR3 comprises 15 residues. CDR3 loop: CASSITGPPNEKLFF. CDR3 sequence (DNA): TGTGCCAGTAGTATAACCGGACCCCCAAATGAAAAACTGTTTTTT.

The chain joins TRBV29-1 to TRBJ2-3; possible D gene TRBD1, 7 bases. The CDR3 has 15 amino acids. Germline CDR1 reads SQVTM; CDR2 reads ANQGSEA. V dropped 1 base and J dropped 4 bases, with 15 bases sitting between them. The CDR3 loop is CSVEVPAGGSDTQYF. CDR3 coding DNA: TGCAGCGTTGAAGTTCCAGCAGGGGGGTCAGATACGCAGTATTTT.

This clone was seen a few times. The rearrangement joins TRBV12-3 or TRBV12-4 to TRBJ2-7; possible D gene TRBD1, 6 bases. This CDR3 spans 13 amino acids. V lost 2 bases, J lost 6 bases, and 11 bases lay in between. The chain's CDR3 is CASSLSGDGEQYF. The CDR3 nucleotides read TGTGCCAGCAGTTTATCAGGGGACGGCGAGCAGTACTTC.

The genes are TRBV30 and TRBJ1-3; no reliable D call. This CDR3 comprises 13 residues. V was shortened by 2 bases and J by 1 base, with 6 bases between the two germline ends. Germline V CDR1 and CDR2: GTSNPN, SVGIG (reference sequence). The CDR3 sequence: CAWSRKSGNTIYF. CDR3 coding DNA: TGTGCCTGGAGTCGGAAATCTGGAAACACCATATATTTT.

The chain combines TRBV4-1 with TRBJ2-3; 12 bases fit TRBD2. CDR1 and CDR2 from the germline V gene are MGHRA and YSYEKL. The CDR3 is made up of 17 amino acids. J lost 0 bases, V lost 2 bases, and 3 bases had no gene match. This chain's CDR3 is CASSQPTSGRSTDTQYF. DNA for the CDR3: TGCGCCAGCAGCCAACCTACTAGCGGGAGGAGCACAGATACGCAGTATTTT.

This sequence joins TRBV19 and TRBJ2-1; D gene ambiguous. Trimming took off 7 bases at V and 7 bases at J, with 17 bases between the two ends. Looked up from germline, CDR1 is LNHDA and CDR2 is SQIVND (reference sequence). This CDR3 is built from 14 residues. The CDR3 loop is CASKFQDSRNEQFF. The CDR3 DNA reads TGTGCCAGTAAGTTCCAAGATTCTCGAAATGAGCAGTTCTTC.

This rearrangement joins TRBV27 to TRBJ1-3; D is possibly TRBD1 (5 bases). The V end lost 8 bases, the J end lost 4 bases, and 9 bases lay between the germline ends. The CDR3 is 12 residues long. The germline CDR1 and CDR2 sequences are MNHEY and SMNVEV (reference sequence). This CDR3 reads CASGGDGNTIYF. CDR3 DNA: TGTGCCAGCGGAGGGGACGGAAACACCATATATTTT.

The chain employs TRBV19 and TRBJ1-4; possibly TRBD1 for D (5 bases). Trimming took off 3 bases at V and 8 bases at J, with 10 bases between the two ends. Germline V CDR1 and CDR2: LNHDA, SQIVND (reference sequence). This CDR3 has 13 amino acids. Written as DNA, the CDR3 is TGTGCCAGTAGTATGGGGGTAGGCGAAAAACTGTTTTTT. Translating gives CASSMGVGEKLFF.

This clone has just a few counts. The gene calls are TRBV12-3 or TRBV12-4 and TRBJ1-3; D gene unclear. Deletions cut 6 bases from V and 2 bases from J, with 8 bases between. The CDR3 sequence is 13 residues long. CDR3 DNA: TGTGCCAGCAGACTAACTCCTGGAAACACCATATATTTT. Protein sequence: CASRLTPGNTIYF.

The gene calls are TRBV5-6 and TRBJ2-5; the D gene is possibly TRBD1 (6 bases). The germline gives CDR1 SGHDT, CDR2 YYEEEE. The CDR3 covers 16 residues. Trimming pared 1 base from V and 3 bases from J, leaving 16 bases between. CDR3 protein: CASSLIFRGHEETQYF. CDR3 in DNA: TGTGCCAGCAGCTTGATATTCAGGGGCCACGAAGAGACCCAGTACTTC.